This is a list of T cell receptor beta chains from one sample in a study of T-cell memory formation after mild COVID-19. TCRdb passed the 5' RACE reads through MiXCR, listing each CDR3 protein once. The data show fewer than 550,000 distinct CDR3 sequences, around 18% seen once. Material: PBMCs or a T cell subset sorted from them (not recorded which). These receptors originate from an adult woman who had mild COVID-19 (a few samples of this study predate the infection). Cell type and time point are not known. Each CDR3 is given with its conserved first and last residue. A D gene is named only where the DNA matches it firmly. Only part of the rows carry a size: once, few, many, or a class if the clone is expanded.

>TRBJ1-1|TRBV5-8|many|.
TGTGCCAGCAGCTTGGGTGGGTTGAGAGTTGAAGCTTTCTTT
CASSLGGLRVEAFF
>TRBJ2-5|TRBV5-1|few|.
TGCGCCAGCAGCTTGATCCCACCCCAAGAGACCCAGTACTTC
CASSLIPPQETQYF
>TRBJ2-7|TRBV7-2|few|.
TGTGCCAGCAGCTCCCCAACGCGGGAGCAGTACTTC
CASSSPTREQYF
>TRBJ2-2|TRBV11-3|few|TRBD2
TGTGCCAGCAGCTCCAGTGTACTAGCGGGACACACCGGGGAGCTGTTTTTT
CASSSSVLAGHTGELFF
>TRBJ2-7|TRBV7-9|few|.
TGTGCCAGCAGCACCGGCCCGCGGGACAGATTTTACGAGCAGTACTTC
CASSTGPRDRFYEQYF
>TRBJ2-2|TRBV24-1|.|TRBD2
TGTGCCACCAGTGGTAGCGGGACCAACACCGGGGAGCTGTTTTTT
CATSGSGTNTGELFF
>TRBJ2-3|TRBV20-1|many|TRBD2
TGCAGTGCAAAGACTAGCGGCTCCACAGATACGCAGTATTTT
CSAKTSGSTDTQYF
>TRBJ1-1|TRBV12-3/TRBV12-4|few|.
TGTGCCAGCAATTATGGGAACACTGAAGCTTTCTTT
CASNYGNTEAFF
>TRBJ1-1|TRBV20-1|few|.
TGCAGTGCTAGGGCAGGGAGCACTGAAGCTTTCTTT
CSARAGSTEAFF
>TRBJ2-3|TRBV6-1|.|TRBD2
TGTGCCAGCAGACTAGCGGGGAAGACAGATACGCAGTATTTT
CASRLAGKTDTQYF
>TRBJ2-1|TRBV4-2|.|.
TGTGCCAGCAGTTATGCAGCGGGTCCACCTTACAATGAGCAGTTCTTC
CASSYAAGPPYNEQFF
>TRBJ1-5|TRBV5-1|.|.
TGCGCCAGCAGCTTACCGGGACGTTGGGAAAATAGCAATCAGCCCCAGCATTTT
CASSLPGRWENSNQPQHF
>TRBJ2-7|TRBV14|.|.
TGTGCCAGCAGCCAAGAACTTACCGGGGTCTCCTACGAGCAGTACTTC
CASSQELTGVSYEQYF
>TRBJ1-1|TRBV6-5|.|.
TGTGCCAGCACCAGTGGGGCTATGAACACTGAAGCTTTCTTT
CASTSGAMNTEAFF
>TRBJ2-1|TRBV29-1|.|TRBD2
TGCAGCGTTGAACCGACTAGCTCTAACTACAATGAGCAGTTCTTC
CSVEPTSSNYNEQFF
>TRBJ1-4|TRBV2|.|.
TGTGCCAGCAGTGAACGTTGGAAAATACCCCCCGCAACTAATGAAAAACTGTTTTTT
CASSERWKIPPATNEKLFF
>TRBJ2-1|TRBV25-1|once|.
TGTGCCAGCAGTGAATATGACAGGAACCATGAGTTCTTC
CASSEYDRNHEFF
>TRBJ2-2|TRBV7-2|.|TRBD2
TGTGCCAGCGGACCGAGGACTAGCCTGAACACCGGGGAGCTGTTTTTT
CASGPRTSLNTGELFF
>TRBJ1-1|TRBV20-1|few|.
TGCAGTGCCAAAAGTGTTTTCGGGGACACTGAAGCTTTCTTT
CSAKSVFGDTEAFF
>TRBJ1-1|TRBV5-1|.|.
TGCGCCAGCAGTGTTCGCGACGAGGTTGGGGCTTTCTTT
CASSVRDEVGAFF
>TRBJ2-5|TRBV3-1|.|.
TGTGCCAGCAGCCAATCGGGGACGGGGACCCAGTACTTC
CASSQSGTGTQYF
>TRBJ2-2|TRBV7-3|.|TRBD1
TGTGCCAGCAGCTTTACAGGGGGGTATACCGGGGAGCTGTTTTTT
CASSFTGGYTGELFF
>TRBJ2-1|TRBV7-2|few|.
TGTGCCAGCAGCTCCTTCATCGAGCAGTTCTTC
CASSSFIEQFF
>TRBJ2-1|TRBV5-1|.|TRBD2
TGCGCCAGCACCCCTCAGGTGACTAGCGGTAGAAATGAGCAGTTCTTC
CASTPQVTSGRNEQFF
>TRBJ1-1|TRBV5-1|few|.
TGCGCCAGCAGGATTGAGCGGGGGCTGAACACTGAAGCTTTCTTT
CASRIERGLNTEAFF
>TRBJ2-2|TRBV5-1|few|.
TGCGCCAGCAGCCGGATGACAGGGAACACCGGGGAGCTGTTTTTT
CASSRMTGNTGELFF
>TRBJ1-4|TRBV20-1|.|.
TGCAGTGCCACTAGGGGGACATTCCTCGATGAAAAACTGTTTTTT
CSATRGTFLDEKLFF
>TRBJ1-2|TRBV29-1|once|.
TGCAGCGTTGAATTGGGAGTCCACCCTAACTATGGCTACACCTTC
CSVELGVHPNYGYTF
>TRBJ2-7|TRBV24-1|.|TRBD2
TGTGCCACCAGTGATTCCCAACTAGCGCGCGAGCAGTACTTC
CATSDSQLAREQYF